This T cell receptor (beta chain) was captured in a study of shared clonotypes between healthy human individuals. Evenly divided among several immunoSEQ plates was the genomic DNA of each subset. The data were produced by immunoSEQ multiplex PCR, yet TCRdb's version contains in-frame clones alone and is incomplete. Here the sample spans approximately 88,000 clones, 60% to 70% being singletons. Donors were healthy HIV-negative adults without recent acute infections or vaccinations. The CDR3 extends over 14 amino acids. CDR1 SGHNT and CDR2 YENEEA come from the germline V gene. The junction had 2 bases not matched to a gene; V was cut back by 7 bases and J by 0 bases.

V and J are TRBV11-3 and TRBJ2-2; the match to TRBD1 covers 7 bases. This sequence originates from a man aged 30 to 39 in good health. The sample comprised memory CD8+ T cells sorted from blood. Documented subset: CD45RO+ cells pooled with CCR7-negative TemRA cells. DNA of the CDR3: TGTGCCAGCACCCAGGGGGCGAACACCGGGGAGCTGTTTTTT. Residues: CASTQGANTGELFF.